Below are 16 T cell receptor beta chains sequenced from a single sample in a study of T cell responses to AZD1222 COVID-19 vaccine. The repertoire was sequenced with immunoSEQ multiplex PCR; TCRdb's copy has only in-frame clones and lacks some. The sample comprises over 110,000 clones, around 90% of which are singletons, and about 1.5% rests with the top ten. This specimen was peripheral blood, taken 28 days after the second AZD1222 dose. These receptors were collected from an adult who received the AZD1222 COVID-19 vaccine.

V usage is TRBV19 and J usage is TRBJ2-7; D is possibly TRBD2 (6 bases). Germline values: CDR1 LNHDA, CDR2 SQIVND (reference sequence). The CDR3 runs to 13 residues. V was cut by 10 bases and J by 5 bases, with 18 bases left in between. The CDR3 loop reads CATRRTGVDEQYF. In DNA form, the CDR3 reads TGTGCCACCCGGCGGACGGGAGTAGACGAGCAGTACTTC.

The chain uses TRBV11-2 and TRBJ1-1, with 7 bases lining up with TRBD1. Germline assignment: CDR1 SGHAT and CDR2 FQNNGV. The CDR3 is made up of 15 amino acids. Germline trimming cut 5 bases from V and 4 bases from J; bases unmatched to any gene: 10. CDR3 in DNA: TGTGCCAGCAGCACTAGACAGGGTCAAAGCACTGAAGCTTTCTTT. Its protein product is CASSTRQGQSTEAFF. The variable domain in full, completed from reference TRBV11-2 and TRBJ1-1, reads EAGVAQSPRYKIIEKRQSVAFWCNPISGHATLYWYQQILGQGPKLLIQFQNNGVVDDSQLPKDRFSAERLKGVDSTLKIQPAKLEDSAVYLCASSTRQGQSTEAFFGQGTRLTVV.

This chain uses TRBV2 with TRBJ1-5; D is unclear. Trimming left V 2 bases short and J 6 bases short, with 14 bases between. CDR1 and CDR2 from the germline V gene are SNHLY and FYNNEI. The CDR3 consists of 15 residues. CDR3 coding DNA: TGTGCCAGCAGTGAAAGGGTCAACCACATTCAGCCCCAGCATTTT. Residues: CASSERVNHIQPQHF.

This chain uses TRBV11-3 with TRBJ2-3; 10 bases align to TRBD1. CDR1 is SGHNT and CDR2 is YENEEA in the germline V gene. Trimming removed 4 bases from V and 5 bases from J; junction bases left unmatched: 3. The CDR3 is 14 residues long. In DNA form, the CDR3 reads TGTGCCAGCAGCTCGACAGGGGGCGAAGATACGCAGTATTTT. It specifies CASSSTGGEDTQYF.

The gene calls are TRBV3-1 (or the pseudogene TRBV3-2) and TRBJ2-7; 9 positions agree with TRBD1. The CDR3 covers 14 residues. The V segment lost 4 bases and the J segment 2 bases; nucleotides outside the gene matches: 3. In germline, CDR1 is LGHDT, CDR2 YNNKEL (reference sequence). The CDR3 loop reads CASSPRQGAYEQYF. The DNA for the CDR3 is TGTGCCAGCAGCCCCAGACAGGGGGCCTACGAGCAGTACTTC.

This clone was detected only once. The chain is built from TRBV5-6 and TRBJ1-3; D gene ambiguous. Germline V gene lookup returns CDR1 SGHDT and CDR2 YYEEEE. The CDR3 loop spans 14 amino acids. V was trimmed by 2 bases and J by 0 bases, leaving 6 bases between them. The CDR3 region has the DNA TGTGCCAGCAGCTTTGATGACTCTGGAAACACCATATATTTT. It codes for CASSFDDSGNTIYF.

The gene calls are TRBV14 and TRBJ1-3; D not certain. Germline values: CDR1 SGHDN, CDR2 FVKESK. There are 15 residues in the CDR3. V was trimmed by 3 bases and J by 2 bases, leaving 11 bases between them. The CDR3 sequence: CASSQFRSAGNTIYF. The CDR3 DNA reads TGTGCCAGCAGCCAGTTCCGATCTGCTGGAAACACCATATATTTT.

The rearrangement links TRBV7-2 to TRBJ1-2; the D gene is possibly TRBD1 (5 bases). The CDR3 consists of 13 residues. CDR1 is SGHTA and CDR2 is FQGNSA in the germline V gene. Trimming pared 0 bases from V and 6 bases from J, leaving 8 bases between. The CDR3 region is CASSLAAGNGYTF. DNA for the CDR3: TGTGCCAGCAGCTTAGCGGCAGGGAATGGCTACACCTTC.

J is TRBJ2-5 and V is TRBV18; 9 positions match TRBD1. Looked up from germline, CDR1 is KGHSH and CDR2 is LQKENI. The CDR3 sequence is 15 residues long. Germline trimming cut 0 bases from V and 2 bases from J; bases unmatched to any gene: 1. The CDR3 region is CASSPPGQGQETQYF. DNA of the CDR3: TGTGCCAGCTCACCACCGGGACAGGGACAAGAGACCCAGTACTTC.

The chain joins TRBV5-6 to TRBJ2-7; D unclear. This CDR3 contains 10 residues. V lost 1 base and J 5 bases, leaving 1 base between the germline ends. Germline V gene data show CDR1 as SGHDT and CDR2 as YYEEEE. CDR3 coding DNA: TGTGCCAGCAGCTTGAACGAGCAGTACGTC. Translating it yields CASSLNEQYV.

The CDR3 here is CASSGGAIAGAAYNEQFF. CDR3 DNA: TGCGCCAGCAGCGGGGGGGCAATAGCGGGAGCTGCCTACAATGAGCAGTTCTTC. The rearrangement uses TRBV5-1 and TRBJ2-1, with 9 bases lining up with TRBD2. Germline V lookup: CDR1 SGHRS, CDR2 YFSETQ. Unmatched junction bases numbered 13, after V lost 4 bases and J lost 2 bases. This CDR3 is 18 amino acids long.

V usage is TRBV6-6 and J usage is TRBJ2-5; 8 nucleotides match TRBD2. Germline V gene sequence: CDR1 MNHNY, CDR2 SVGAGI (reference sequence). The trim removed 7 bases at V and 7 bases at J, leaving 17 bases unmatched. The CDR3 covers 16 residues. The CDR3 coding sequence is TGTGCCAGCAAAGAAAGCGGGGGCCTTGGTCGGTGGACCCAGTACTTC. Protein: CASKESGGLGRWTQYF.

This chain joins TRBV10-2 and TRBJ2-7, with 10 bases matching TRBD1. This CDR3 comprises 14 residues. With 8 bases clipped from V and 3 bases from J, the junction kept 7 bases outside the gene matches. Germline V gives CDR1 WSHSY, CDR2 SAAADI. The CDR3 region is CASSHGTGDYEQYF. The CDR3, as DNA: TGCGCCAGCTCCCACGGGACAGGGGACTACGAGCAGTACTTC.

CDR3 protein: CAWSRGNNQPQHF. The DNA for the CDR3 is TGTGCCTGGAGTAGGGGGAACAATCAGCCCCAGCATTTT. The rearrangement joins TRBV30 to TRBJ1-5, with D perhaps matching TRBD1 (6 bases). CDR3 length: 13 amino acids. Germline CDR1 is GTSNPN and CDR2 is SVGIG (reference sequence). The germline V and J ends were trimmed by 2 bases and 3 bases, with 8 bases remaining between them.

The CDR3 nucleotides read TGTGCCAGCAGTTTGGGACCCTCCAGTACTGAAAAACTGTTTTTT. This gives the protein CASSLGPSSTEKLFF. The chain recombines TRBV27 with TRBJ1-4, with D maybe TRBD1 (5 bases). This CDR3 has 15 residues. Germline values: CDR1 MNHEY, CDR2 SMNVEV (reference sequence). V lost 3 bases and J 7 bases, leaving 15 bases between the germline ends.

This clone was seen just once. V and J are TRBV7-9 and TRBJ2-2; no reliable D call. CDR3 size: 15 residues. V dropped 1 base and J dropped 2 bases, with 8 bases sitting between them. Germline V lookup: CDR1 SEHNR, CDR2 FQNEAQ (reference sequence). This chain's CDR3 is CASSLVGKNTGELFF. The CDR3 nucleotides read TGTGCCAGCAGCTTAGTTGGCAAAAACACCGGGGAGCTGTTTTTT.